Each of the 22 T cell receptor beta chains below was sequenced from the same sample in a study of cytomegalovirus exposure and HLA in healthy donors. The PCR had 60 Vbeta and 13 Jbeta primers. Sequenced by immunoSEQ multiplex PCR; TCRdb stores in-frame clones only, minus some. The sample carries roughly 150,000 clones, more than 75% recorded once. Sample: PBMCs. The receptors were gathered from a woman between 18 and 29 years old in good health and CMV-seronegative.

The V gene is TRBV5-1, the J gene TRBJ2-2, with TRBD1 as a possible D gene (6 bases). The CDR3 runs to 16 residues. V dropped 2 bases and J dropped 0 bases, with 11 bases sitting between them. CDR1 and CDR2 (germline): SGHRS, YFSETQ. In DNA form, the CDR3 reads TGCGCCAGCAGCTTTCCGACAGGAACGAACACCGGGGAGCTGTTTTTT. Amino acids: CASSFPTGTNTGELFF.

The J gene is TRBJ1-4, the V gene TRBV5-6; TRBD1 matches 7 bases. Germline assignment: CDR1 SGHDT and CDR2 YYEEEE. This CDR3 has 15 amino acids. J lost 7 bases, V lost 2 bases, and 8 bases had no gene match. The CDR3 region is CASSLPGQNGEKLFF. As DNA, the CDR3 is TGTGCCAGCAGCTTACCGGGACAGAATGGTGAAAAACTGTTTTTT.

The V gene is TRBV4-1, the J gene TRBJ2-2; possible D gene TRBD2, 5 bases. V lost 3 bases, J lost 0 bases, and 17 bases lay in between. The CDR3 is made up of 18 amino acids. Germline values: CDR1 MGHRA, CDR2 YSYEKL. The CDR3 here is CASSHRGYSNSNTGELFF. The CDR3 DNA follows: TGCGCCAGCAGCCATCGGGGATACAGCAATTCGAACACCGGGGAGCTGTTTTTT.

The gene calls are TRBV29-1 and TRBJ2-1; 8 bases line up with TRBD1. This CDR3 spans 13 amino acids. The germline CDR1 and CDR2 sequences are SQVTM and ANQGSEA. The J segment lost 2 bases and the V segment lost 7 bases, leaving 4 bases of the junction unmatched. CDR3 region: CSALTGAYNEQFF. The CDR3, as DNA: TGCAGCGCCCTGACAGGGGCCTACAATGAGCAGTTCTTC.

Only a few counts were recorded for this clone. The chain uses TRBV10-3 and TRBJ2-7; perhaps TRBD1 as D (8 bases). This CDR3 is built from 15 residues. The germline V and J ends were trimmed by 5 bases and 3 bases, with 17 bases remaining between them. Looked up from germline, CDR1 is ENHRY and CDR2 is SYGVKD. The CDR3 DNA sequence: TGTGCCATCAGTTCACAGGGGGGGTTGGTCTACGAGCAGTACTTC. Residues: CAISSQGGLVYEQYF.

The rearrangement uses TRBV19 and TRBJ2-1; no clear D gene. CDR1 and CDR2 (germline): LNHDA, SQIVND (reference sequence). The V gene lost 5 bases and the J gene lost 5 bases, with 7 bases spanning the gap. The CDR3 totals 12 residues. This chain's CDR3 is CASSAYDNEQFF. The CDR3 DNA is TGTGCCAGTAGTGCCTATGACAATGAGCAGTTCTTC.

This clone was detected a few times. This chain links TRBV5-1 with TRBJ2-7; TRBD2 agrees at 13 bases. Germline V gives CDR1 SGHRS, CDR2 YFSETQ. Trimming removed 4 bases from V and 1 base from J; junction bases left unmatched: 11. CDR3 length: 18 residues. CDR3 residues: CASSIPGTSGVVSYEQYF. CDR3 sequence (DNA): TGCGCCAGCAGCATTCCCGGGACTAGCGGGGTGGTATCCTACGAGCAGTACTTC.

The CDR3 nucleotides read TGTGCCAGCAGCAGAATTCCGGGACAGGGCGCCTTCACAGATACGCAGTATTTT. Protein sequence: CASSRIPGQGAFTDTQYF. The genes are TRBV5-6 and TRBJ2-3; TRBD1 aligns across 9 bases. Germline lookup yields CDR1 SGHDT and CDR2 YYEEEE. V trimming: 4 bases; J trimming: 2 bases; junction bases outside the gene matches: 14. The CDR3 has 18 residues.

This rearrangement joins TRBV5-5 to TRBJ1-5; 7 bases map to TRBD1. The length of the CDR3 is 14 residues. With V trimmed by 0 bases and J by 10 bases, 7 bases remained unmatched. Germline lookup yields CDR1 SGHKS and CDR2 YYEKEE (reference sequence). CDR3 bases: TGTGCCAGCAGCTTGGGGGCAGGGGGGCGACCCCAGCATTTT. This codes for CASSLGAGGRPQHF.

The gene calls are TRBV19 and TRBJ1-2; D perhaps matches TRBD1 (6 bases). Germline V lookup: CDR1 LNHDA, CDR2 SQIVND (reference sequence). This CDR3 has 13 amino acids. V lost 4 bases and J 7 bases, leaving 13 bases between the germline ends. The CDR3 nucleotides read TGTGCCAGTAGTAGGGCAGGGGACCCTGGCTACACCTTC. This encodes CASSRAGDPGYTF.

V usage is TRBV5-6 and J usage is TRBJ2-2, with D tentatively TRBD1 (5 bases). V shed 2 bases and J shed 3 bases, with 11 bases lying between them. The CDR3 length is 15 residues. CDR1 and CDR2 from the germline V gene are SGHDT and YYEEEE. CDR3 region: CASSFWTRYTGELFF. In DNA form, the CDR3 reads TGTGCCAGCAGCTTCTGGACACGCTACACCGGGGAGCTGTTTTTT.

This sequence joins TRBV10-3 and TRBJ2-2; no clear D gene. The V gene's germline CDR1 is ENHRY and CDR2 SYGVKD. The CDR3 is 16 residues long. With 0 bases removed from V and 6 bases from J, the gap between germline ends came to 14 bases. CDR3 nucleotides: TGTGCCATCAGTGAGTCTCCGTCTAGAACACCCGGGGAGCTGTTTTTT. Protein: CAISESPSRTPGELFF.

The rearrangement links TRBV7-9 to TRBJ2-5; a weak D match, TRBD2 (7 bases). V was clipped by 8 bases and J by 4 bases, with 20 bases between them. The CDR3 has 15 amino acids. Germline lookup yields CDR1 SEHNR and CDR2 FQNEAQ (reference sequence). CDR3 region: CASAGAGAGPETQYF. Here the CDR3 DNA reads TGTGCCAGCGCTGGGGCGGGGGCGGGTCCAGAGACCCAGTACTTC.

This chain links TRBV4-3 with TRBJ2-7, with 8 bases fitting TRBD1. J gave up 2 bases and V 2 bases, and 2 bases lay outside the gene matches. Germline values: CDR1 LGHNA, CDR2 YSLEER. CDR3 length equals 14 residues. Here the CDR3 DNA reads TGCGCCAGCAGCCAAAGGACAGGGACCTACGAGCAGTACTTC. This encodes CASSQRTGTYEQYF.

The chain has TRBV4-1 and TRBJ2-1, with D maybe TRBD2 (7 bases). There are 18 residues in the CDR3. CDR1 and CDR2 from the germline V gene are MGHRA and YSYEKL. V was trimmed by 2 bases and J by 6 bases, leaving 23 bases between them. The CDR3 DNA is TGCGCCAGCAGCCAAAAGGGGGGAGGGACTAAGGGCGTCAATGAGCAGTTCTTC. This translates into CASSQKGGGTKGVNEQFF.

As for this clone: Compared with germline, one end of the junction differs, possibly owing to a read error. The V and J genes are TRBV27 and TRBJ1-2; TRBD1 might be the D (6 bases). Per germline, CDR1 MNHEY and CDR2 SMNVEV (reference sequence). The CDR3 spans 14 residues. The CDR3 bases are TGTGCCAGCAGACCCACGACAGGACCCTATGGCCACACCTTC. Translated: CASRPTTGPYGHTF.

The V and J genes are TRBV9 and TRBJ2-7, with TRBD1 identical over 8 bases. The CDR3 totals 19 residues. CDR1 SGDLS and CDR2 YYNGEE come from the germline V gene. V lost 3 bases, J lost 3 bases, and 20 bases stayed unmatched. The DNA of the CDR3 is TGTGCCAGCAGCGCCCGACGGCCGGGACAGGATCAGAGGGGCTACGAGCAGTACTTC. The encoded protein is CASSARRPGQDQRGYEQYF. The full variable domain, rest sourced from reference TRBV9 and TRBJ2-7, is DSGVTQTPKHLITATGQRVTLRCSPRSGDLSVYWYQQSLDQGLQFLIQYYNGEERAKGNILERFSAQQFPDLHSELNLSSLELGDSALYFCASSARRPGQDQRGYEQYFGPGTRLTVT.

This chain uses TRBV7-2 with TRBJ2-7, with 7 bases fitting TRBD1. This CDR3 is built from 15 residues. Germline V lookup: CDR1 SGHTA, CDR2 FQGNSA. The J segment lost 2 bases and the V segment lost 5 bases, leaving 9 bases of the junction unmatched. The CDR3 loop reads CASSQRQGSPYEQYF. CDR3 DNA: TGTGCCAGCAGCCAACGACAGGGTTCCCCCTACGAGCAGTACTTC.

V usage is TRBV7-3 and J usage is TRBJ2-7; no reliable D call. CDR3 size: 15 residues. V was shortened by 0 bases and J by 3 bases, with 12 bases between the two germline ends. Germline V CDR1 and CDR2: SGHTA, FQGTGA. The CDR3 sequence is CASSLTPAPIYEQYF. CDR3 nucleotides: TGTGCCAGCAGCTTAACACCAGCGCCTATCTACGAGCAGTACTTC.

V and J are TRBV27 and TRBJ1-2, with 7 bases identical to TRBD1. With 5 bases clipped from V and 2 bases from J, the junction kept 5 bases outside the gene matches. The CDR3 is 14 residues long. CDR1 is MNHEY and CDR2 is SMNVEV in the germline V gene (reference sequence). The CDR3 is CASSPMTGNYGYTF. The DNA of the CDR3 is TGTGCCAGCAGTCCCATGACAGGGAACTATGGCTACACCTTC.

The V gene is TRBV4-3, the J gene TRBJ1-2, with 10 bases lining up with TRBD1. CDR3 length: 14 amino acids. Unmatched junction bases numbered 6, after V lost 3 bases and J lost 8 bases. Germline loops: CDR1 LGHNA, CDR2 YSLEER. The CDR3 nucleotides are TGCGCCAGCAGCCAGTTGGACAGGGGGGAGGGCTACACCTTC. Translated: CASSQLDRGEGYTF.

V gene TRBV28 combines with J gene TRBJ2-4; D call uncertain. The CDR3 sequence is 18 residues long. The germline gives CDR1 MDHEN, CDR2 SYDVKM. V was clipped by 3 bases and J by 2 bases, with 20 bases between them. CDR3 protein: CASSLVASDLPSKNIQYF. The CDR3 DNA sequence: TGTGCCAGCAGTTTGGTAGCTTCGGATCTTCCATCCAAAAACATTCAGTACTTC.